This T cell receptor beta chain was captured by sequencing in a study of read filtering for tumor transcriptome and immune sequencing. Overall study: DNase treatment preceded whole-transcriptome library preparation.

V shed 8 bases, J shed 1 base, and the junction held 3 bases outside the gene matches. CDR1 is SQVTM, CDR2 ANQGSEA, per germline. CDR3 size: 13 residues. Study-wide points: Single-read clonotypes: approximately 87% of IR-seq clonotypes (about 4% of reads), roughly 70% of RNA-seq clonotypes (approximately 49% of reads).

This library used roughly 430 ng RNA and molecular barcoded adaptors spanning alpha/delta and beta/gamma chains. TCRdb processed the reads anew with MiXCR; each CDR3 protein has one entry. The repertoire holds approximately 20,000 distinct CDR3 sequences, around 20% seen once, with approximately 25% in the top ten. This clonotype was counted ten times or more. What it recognizes is unknown. Sequencing was carried out using a population of CD138-negative cells sorted from bone marrow. This receptor was obtained from a donor at least 40 years old with multiple myeloma. This sequence joins TRBV29-1 and TRBJ2-1; 9 nucleotides agree with TRBD2. The CDR3 sequence: CSCSGSSYNEQFF. The CDR3 coding sequence is TGCAGCTGTAGCGGGAGTTCCTACAATGAGCAGTTCTTC.